These 30 T cell receptor beta chains were all obtained from the same sample, sequenced in a study of blood T cell repertoires in COVID-19. Sequencing used immunoSEQ multiplex PCR; TCRdb keeps in-frame clones, though not all of them. The table has about 250,000 clones, just over 90% seen once. What was sequenced was PBMCs or T cells enriched from blood (not recorded which). These TCRs come from a woman under 30 who had recovered from COVID-19.

The rearrangement joins TRBV27 to TRBJ2-5, with TRBD2 matching 11 bases. Trimming cost V 6 bases and J 2 bases; bases outside gene matches: 20. Germline CDR1 reads MNHEY; CDR2 reads SMNVEV (reference sequence). The CDR3 contains 20 residues. CDR3 sequence reads: CASSRLLASGGWSGQETQYF. The DNA for the CDR3 is TGTGCCAGCAGCCGCCTTCTCGCTAGCGGGGGGTGGTCGGGGCAAGAGACCCAGTACTTC.

This chain joins TRBV6-6 and TRBJ2-1; 9 bases match TRBD1. Trimming cost V 6 bases and J 7 bases; bases outside gene matches: 4. CDR1 is MNHNY and CDR2 is SVGAGI in the germline V gene (reference sequence). The CDR3 sequence is 13 residues long. As DNA, the CDR3 is TGTGCCAGCAGCCCCGGGACAGGGAATGAGCAGTTCTTC. Its translation: CASSPGTGNEQFF.

The rearrangement uses TRBV28 and TRBJ1-1; D is unclear. The CDR3 is 13 amino acids. Trimming left V 10 bases short and J 3 bases short, with 15 bases between. Germline V lookup: CDR1 MDHEN, CDR2 SYDVKM. The DNA of the CDR3 is TGTGCCACCGGAGGCCGTCCCGACACTGAAGCTTTCTTT. Translating gives CATGGRPDTEAFF.

The V and J genes are TRBV5-4 and TRBJ2-3; the D gene is possibly TRBD1 (6 bases). This CDR3 comprises 15 residues. Germline V lookup: CDR1 SGHNT, CDR2 YYREEE (reference sequence). V shed 4 bases and J shed 1 base, with 13 bases lying between them. The CDR3 bases are TGTGCCAGCAGCGAGACAGGTTTTGGCACAGATACGCAGTATTTT. Encoded protein: CASSETGFGTDTQYF.

The rearrangement joins TRBV15 to TRBJ1-5, with 8 bases identical to TRBD1. CDR1 and CDR2 from the germline V gene are LNHNV and YYDKDF (reference sequence). This CDR3 has 16 residues. V dropped 6 bases and J dropped 3; count of bases not matched to a gene: 10. For the CDR3, the DNA is TGTGCCACCAGTAGAAATGCGGACAGGGCCAATCAGCCCCAGCATTTT. Its translation: CATSRNADRANQPQHF.

This chain joins TRBV5-1 and TRBJ1-2, with a weak D call TRBD1 (6 bases). The germline V gene has CDR1 SGHRS and CDR2 YFSETQ. V was trimmed by 3 bases and J by 4 bases, leaving 16 bases between them. This CDR3 comprises 15 residues. In nucleotides, the CDR3 is TGCGCCAGCAGCTCGGGGGGCGGGGATTTCTATGGCTACACCTTC. This sequence encodes CASSSGGGDFYGYTF.

This clone has just a few counts. The genes are TRBV5-6 and TRBJ1-2; no clear D. The V end was cut by 0 bases, the J end by 2 bases, with 8 bases between. The germline V gene encodes CDR1 SGHDT and CDR2 YYEEEE. This CDR3 contains 14 residues. DNA for the CDR3: TGTGCCAGCAGCTTGGGACCGGGAAACTATGGCTACACCTTC. Translating it yields CASSLGPGNYGYTF.

This CDR3 is CASNIAGAYNEQFF. The CDR3 DNA follows: TGTGCCAGCAACATAGCGGGGGCCTACAATGAGCAGTTCTTC. This chain joins TRBV5-4 and TRBJ2-1, with TRBD2 matching 9 bases. The CDR3 is made up of 14 amino acids. Trimming removed 6 bases from V and 2 bases from J; junction bases left unmatched: 3. The germline CDR1 and CDR2 sequences are SGHNT and YYREEE (reference sequence).

The chain is built from TRBV19 and TRBJ2-3; D remains ambiguous. V lost 1 base and J 0 bases, leaving 11 bases between the germline ends. The V gene's germline CDR1 is LNHDA and CDR2 SQIVND (reference sequence). The CDR3 length is 16 residues. CDR3 DNA: TGTGCCAGTAGTATAGGTATTGGCTGGAGCACAGATACGCAGTATTTT. Translating it yields CASSIGIGWSTDTQYF. The whole variable domain, filled in from reference TRBV19 and TRBJ2-3, reads DGGITQSPKYLFRKEGQNVTLSCEQNLNHDAMYWYRQDPGQGLRLIYYSQIVNDFQKGDIAEGYSVSREKKESFPLTVTSAQKNPTAFYLCASSIGIGWSTDTQYFGPGTRLTVL.

CDR3 nucleotide sequence: TGTGCCAGCGGTCAGGGACTAGCGGGAAGAGGTGCCAAAAACATTCAGTACTTC. Translation gives CASGQGLAGRGAKNIQYF. The chain recombines TRBV18 with TRBJ2-4; 13 bases align to TRBD2. The CDR3 is 18 amino acids. The junction had 11 bases not matched to a gene; V was cut back by 8 bases and J by 1 base. Germline CDR1 reads KGHSH; CDR2 reads LQKENI.

J is TRBJ1-2 and V is TRBV9; TRBD1 agrees at 8 bases. V was clipped by 0 bases and J by 4 bases; unmatched bases: 2. This CDR3 region has 14 residues. From germline, CDR1 is SGDLS and CDR2 YYNGEE. The CDR3 sequence is CASSVGTGSYGYTF. CDR3 nucleotides: TGTGCCAGCAGCGTAGGGACAGGGAGCTATGGCTACACCTTC. The whole variable domain, remainder taken from reference TRBV9 and TRBJ1-2, is DSGVTQTPKHLITATGQRVTLRCSPRSGDLSVYWYQQSLDQGLQFLIQYYNGEERAKGNILERFSAQQFPDLHSELNLSSLELGDSALYFCASSVGTGSYGYTFGSGTRLTVV.

The chain combines TRBV5-1 with TRBJ1-2; D is uncertain. Trimming took off 1 base at V and 1 base at J, with 14 bases between the two ends. Germline CDR1 and CDR2: SGHRS and YFSETQ. The CDR3 covers 16 residues. CDR3 residues: CASSLLSVSLNYGYTF. The CDR3 DNA follows: TGCGCCAGCAGCTTGTTGAGCGTCTCACTTAACTATGGCTACACCTTC.

The chain has TRBV9 and TRBJ1-1; tentative D call: TRBD1 (5 bases). CDR1 is SGDLS and CDR2 is YYNGEE in the germline V gene. The CDR3 sequence is 13 residues long. V shed 4 bases and J shed 7 bases, with 14 bases lying between them. The CDR3 nucleotides read TGTGCCAGCAGCTTTACAGGCCAGGGTGAAGCTTTCTTT. It encodes CASSFTGQGEAFF.

This clone was observed a few times. The CDR3 here is CASKPQTSTDTQYF. Written as DNA, the CDR3 is TGTGCCAGCAAACCACAGACCAGCACAGATACGCAGTATTTT. This chain joins TRBV6-5 and TRBJ2-3; D not resolved. The V and J ends lost 7 bases and 0 bases respectively, with 11 bases between them. The CDR3 is 14 residues long. Germline assignment: CDR1 MNHEY and CDR2 SVGAGI.

This sequence joins TRBV10-2 and TRBJ1-4; 12 bases agree with TRBD1. This CDR3 region has 15 residues. After removal of 8 bases from V and 8 bases from J, the junction contained 9 bases not matched to a gene. The V gene's germline CDR1 is WSHSY and CDR2 SAAADI. The CDR3 reads CASQNPGTGGEKLFF. In DNA form, the CDR3 reads TGCGCCAGCCAAAACCCCGGGACAGGGGGCGAAAAACTGTTTTTT.

This chain links TRBV27 with TRBJ2-1, with a weak D call TRBD2 (6 bases). The V gene lost 4 bases and the J gene lost 9 bases, with 16 bases spanning the gap. This CDR3 region has 14 residues. Germline V gene sequence: CDR1 MNHEY, CDR2 SMNVEV (reference sequence). CDR3 loop: CASSSPGTPSEQFF. CDR3 in DNA: TGTGCCAGCAGTTCTCCCGGGACTCCCAGTGAGCAGTTCTTC.

In nucleotides, the CDR3 is TGTGCCAGCAGCTTAGGGGAGCACACTGAAGCTTTCTTT. Protein: CASSLGEHTEAFF. This chain connects TRBV11-3 to TRBJ1-1, with no clear D. The germline CDR1 and CDR2 sequences are SGHNT and YENEEA. CDR3 size: 13 residues. The V gene lost 1 base and the J gene lost 3 bases, with 6 bases spanning the gap.

The J gene is TRBJ1-1, the V gene TRBV6-5; TRBD1 agrees at 8 bases. Germline assignment: CDR1 MNHEY and CDR2 SVGAGI. This CDR3 contains 16 residues. The ends lost 2 bases at V and 2 bases at J; junction bases unmatched: 7. DNA for the CDR3: TGTGCCAGCAGTTACATCACAGGGGGGCCTAACACTGAAGCTTTCTTT. Translation: CASSYITGGPNTEAFF.

The chain couples TRBV3-1 (or the pseudogene TRBV3-2) to TRBJ2-4; weak D call: TRBD2 (6 bases). V was cut by 2 bases and J by 3 bases, with 14 bases left in between. Germline V gene lookup returns CDR1 LGHDT and CDR2 YNNKEL (reference sequence). There are 16 residues in the CDR3. The CDR3 sequence: CASSQFSWGGKNIQYF. The CDR3 DNA reads TGTGCCAGCAGCCAATTTTCCTGGGGAGGCAAAAACATTCAGTACTTC.

The chain couples TRBV7-8 to TRBJ2-1; tentative D call: TRBD2 (5 bases). Germline V gives CDR1 SGHVS, CDR2 FQNEAQ. There are 14 residues in the CDR3. V was shortened by 2 bases and J by 6 bases, with 11 bases between the two germline ends. The CDR3 protein is CASSLTERTNEQFF. The CDR3 bases are TGTGCCAGCAGCTTAACGGAGCGGACCAATGAGCAGTTCTTC.

This rearrangement joins TRBV12-3 or TRBV12-4 to TRBJ1-2, with a possible D match to TRBD1 (6 bases). The CDR3 totals 13 residues. The V end was cut by 7 bases, the J end by 6 bases, with 15 bases between. CDR3 sequence reads: CASTIDRFNGYTF. The CDR3 DNA follows: TGTGCCAGCACCATAGACAGGTTTAATGGCTACACCTTC.

The chain has TRBV20-1 and TRBJ2-2; D remains ambiguous. There are 14 residues in the CDR3. CDR1 is DFQATT and CDR2 is SNEGSKA in the germline V gene (reference sequence). The V gene lost 3 bases and the J gene lost 4 bases, with 12 bases spanning the gap. The chain's CDR3 is CSASYFPFTGELFF. For the CDR3, the DNA is TGCAGTGCTAGTTATTTTCCGTTCACCGGGGAGCTGTTTTTT.

The gene calls are TRBV9 and TRBJ1-3, with D uncertain. Trimming took 4 bases from V and 0 from J, leaving 11 bases between them. The germline V gene encodes CDR1 SGDLS and CDR2 YYNGEE. The CDR3 covers 15 residues. The CDR3 spells CASSLRRDSGNTIYF. CDR3 bases: TGTGCCAGCAGCCTCCGTCGGGACTCTGGAAACACCATATATTTT.

V gene TRBV7-2 combines with J gene TRBJ1-1; D not certain. This CDR3 has 18 residues. V dropped 4 bases and J dropped 4 bases, with 25 bases sitting between them. The V gene's germline CDR1 is SGHTA and CDR2 FQGNSA. CDR3 coding DNA: TGTGCCAGCAGCTCCCCCCCTCTGGCTGCGGTCGGTGGCACTGAAGCTTTCTTT. Protein: CASSSPPLAAVGGTEAFF.

This clone was counted a single time. The V gene is TRBV2, the J gene TRBJ1-6; 7 bases match TRBD1. The length of the CDR3 is 14 residues. Germline CDR1 is SNHLY and CDR2 is FYNNEI. V lost 7 bases and J lost 10; bases outside the gene matches: 10. CDR3 DNA: TGTGCCAGCAACAACAGGGGTGAAGAATCACCCCTCCACTTT. It translates to CASNNRGEESPLHF.

The rearrangement links TRBV15 to TRBJ2-6, with D unclear. The CDR3 is 16 residues long. V shed 0 bases and J shed 0 bases, with 6 bases lying between them. Germline V gene data show CDR1 as LNHNV and CDR2 as YYDKDF (reference sequence). The CDR3 here is CATSRDHSSGANVLTF. CDR3 in DNA: TGTGCCACCAGCAGAGATCACAGCTCTGGGGCCAACGTCCTGACTTTC.

The chain uses TRBV28 and TRBJ2-5; 8 nucleotides agree with TRBD2. V lost 4 bases and J lost 2; bases outside the gene matches: 3. The CDR3 consists of 14 residues. Looked up from germline, CDR1 is MDHEN and CDR2 is SYDVKM. CDR3 nucleotide sequence: TGTGCCAGCAGTTGGGCGGGAGGTCAAGAGACCCAGTACTTC. It translates to CASSWAGGQETQYF.

This chain uses TRBV7-8 with TRBJ1-5; TRBD1 agrees at 7 bases. Trimming took 5 bases from V and 7 from J; bases not matched to a gene: 8. CDR3 size: 14 residues. Looked up from germline, CDR1 is SGHVS and CDR2 is FQNEAQ. This CDR3 is CASSTGQVRQPQHF. The CDR3 DNA follows: TGTGCCAGCAGCACAGGACAGGTGAGACAGCCCCAGCATTTT.

The rearrangement uses TRBV19 and TRBJ1-1, with 8 bases lining up with TRBD1. Germline CDR1 and CDR2: LNHDA and SQIVND (reference sequence). CDR3 length: 15 amino acids. Germline trimming cut 5 bases from V and 3 bases from J; bases unmatched to any gene: 8. The CDR3 coding sequence is TGTGCCAGTAGTCGGACAGGGCGGGGAGACACTGAAGCTTTCTTT. Protein: CASSRTGRGDTEAFF.

This clone is a singleton in its sample. This rearrangement joins TRBV24-1 to TRBJ1-6; tentatively, D is TRBD1 (5 bases). Trimming shortened V by 5 bases and J by 9 bases, and 10 bases separated the two germline ends. CDR3 length equals 13 residues. Germline loops: CDR1 KGHDR, CDR2 SFDVKD. CDR3 protein: CATSGGPGSPLHF. CDR3 coding DNA: TGTGCCACCAGTGGGGGCCCGGGTTCACCCCTCCACTTT.